This is a list of T cell receptor beta chains from one sample in a study of OX40 agonist ivuxolimab in advanced cancers. TCRdb's table, derived via immunoSEQ multiplex PCR, lists solely in-frame clones and lacks some. The data hold roughly 80,000 clones, with roughly 90% observed a single time. This material consisted of CD4+ or CD8+ T cells sorted from blood, taken in a trial of the OX40 agonist ivuxolimab. The receptors were gathered from an adult with an advanced solid tumor such as melanoma, head and neck, liver or kidney cancer. CDR3s include the opening cysteine and the closing phenylalanine or tryptophan. A D gene is named only where the DNA matches it firmly. Part of the rows lack a size; the others show once, few, many or a class for expanded clones.

NA	TRBV28	TRBJ2-7	NA	CASSLGRRYEQYF	TGTGCCAGCAGTTTGGGACGGCGCTACGAGCAGTACTTC
NA	TRBV19	TRBJ1-2	NA	CATSSPTDANYGYTF	TGTGCCACCTCCTCACCCACGGACGCGAACTATGGCTACACCTTC
TRBD2	TRBV11-2	TRBJ2-1	NA	CASSTGTSGGYNEQFF	TGTGCCAGCAGCACCGGGACTAGCGGGGGGTACAATGAGCAGTTCTTC
NA	TRBV15	TRBJ2-7	NA	CATSRRTAPYEQYF	TGTGCCACCAGCAGAAGGACAGCGCCCTACGAGCAGTACTTC
NA	TRBV7-8	TRBJ2-7	NA	CASSLNPGLSEQYF	TGTGCCAGCAGCTTAAACCCAGGTTTGAGCGAGCAGTACTTC
NA	TRBV6-5	TRBJ2-5	NA	CASSTRGYQETQYF	TGTGCCAGCAGTACCAGGGGTTACCAAGAGACCCAGTACTTC
NA	TRBV6-5	TRBJ2-3	NA	CASTRGDTQYF	TGTGCCAGCACAAGAGGGGATACGCAGTATTTT
NA	TRBV5-4	TRBJ2-7	NA	CASSQDIQPWAHEQYF	TGCGCCAGCAGCCAAGATATCCAGCCCTGGGCCCACGAGCAGTACTTC
NA	TRBV7-9	TRBJ1-5	once	CASSLVRGPGVNQPQHF	TGTGCCAGCAGCTTAGTCAGGGGCCCAGGGGTCAATCAGCCCCAGCATTTT
TRBD1	TRBV28	TRBJ2-7	NA	CASSWGGTGGGEQYF	TGTGCCAGCAGTTGGGGAGGGACAGGGGGTGGCGAGCAGTACTTC
NA	TRBV6-5	TRBJ2-5	NA	CASSYGVIGTQYF	TGTGCCAGCAGTTACGGAGTAATTGGGACCCAGTACTTC
NA	TRBV21-1	TRBJ2-1	NA	CASSKGRVNEQFF	TGTGCCAGCAGCAAAGGTAGGGTCAATGAGCAGTTCTTC
NA	TRBV4-3	TRBJ1-1	few	CASSQVRRGFTEAFF	TGCGCCAGCAGCCAAGTTAGGCGGGGGTTCACTGAAGCTTTCTTT
TRBD1	TRBV7-2	TRBJ2-5	once	CASSLAGTGGSRSQETQYF	TGTGCCAGCAGCTTAGCCGGGACAGGGGGATCGCGTTCCCAAGAGACCCAGTACTTC
TRBD2	TRBV11-3	TRBJ2-3	NA	CASSLGRGGDTDTQYF	TGTGCCAGCAGCTTAGGGAGGGGAGGGGACACAGATACGCAGTATTTT
NA	TRBV27	TRBJ2-3	NA	CASSPFGRSTDTQYF	TGTGCCAGCAGCCCATTCGGACGGAGCACAGATACGCAGTATTTT
NA	TRBV7-2	TRBJ2-3	NA	CASSLALIATDTQYF	TGTGCCAGCAGCTTAGCGCTGATAGCGACAGATACGCAGTATTTT
NA	TRBV5-4	TRBJ1-2	NA	CASSLWGAGGYTF	TGTGCCAGCAGCTTGTGGGGGGCCGGGGGCTACACCTTC
NA	TRBV13	TRBJ2-7	NA	CASSLRYEQYF	TGTGCCAGCAGCTTACGGTACGAGCAGTACTTC
TRBD2	TRBV5-1	TRBJ2-1	NA	CASSVIPGLADNEQFF	TGCGCCAGCAGCGTAATACCGGGACTAGCGGACAATGAGCAGTTCTTC
TRBD1	TRBV5-1	TRBJ1-2	NA	CASSLDATGGLGDYGYTF	TGCGCCAGCAGCTTGGATGCGACAGGGGGCTTGGGTGACTATGGCTACACCTTC
NA	TRBV20-1	TRBJ2-7	NA	CSATRAYEQYF	TGCAGTGCTACCAGGGCCTACGAGCAGTACTTC
NA	TRBV10-1	TRBJ2-2	NA	CASSETSNTGELFF	TGCGCCAGCAGTGAAACTTCGAACACCGGGGAGCTGTTTTTT
TRBD2	TRBV5-1	TRBJ2-1	NA	CASSELGGYNEQFF	TGCGCCAGCAGCGAGCTCGGGGGGTACAATGAGCAGTTCTTC
TRBD2	TRBV19	TRBJ2-1	NA	CASRTSGRYNEQFF	TGTGCCAGTAGGACTAGCGGGAGGTACAATGAGCAGTTCTTC
TRBD1	TRBV7-2	TRBJ1-3	NA	CASSFRDSTSGNTIYF	TGTGCCAGCAGCTTTAGGGACAGTACCTCTGGAAACACCATATATTTT
NA	TRBV10-3	TRBJ1-1	NA	CAISESTPNTEAFF	TGTGCCATCAGTGAGTCGACCCCTAACACTGAAGCTTTCTTT
TRBD1	TRBV6-6	TRBJ1-2	NA	CASSNYRQGDYGYTF	TGTGCCAGCAGTAATTATCGACAGGGGGACTATGGCTACACCTTC
TRBD1	TRBV19	TRBJ1-2	NA	CASSGTGMGYGYTF	TGTGCCAGTAGTGGGACAGGGATGGGCTATGGCTACACCTTC
NA	TRBV28	TRBJ1-5	NA	CASSLGYQPQHF	TGTGCCAGCAGTTTGGGGTACCAGCCCCAGCATTTT
TRBD1	TRBV7-3	TRBJ2-5	NA	CASRESTGGTQYF	TGTGCCAGCAGGGAATCTACAGGGGGGACCCAGTACTTC
NA	TRBV27	TRBJ2-2	NA	CASSFIGLELFF	TGTGCCAGCAGTTTTATAGGGTTGGAGCTGTTTTTT
NA	TRBV19	TRBJ1-5	NA	CASSYLTQGGNQPQHF	TGTGCCAGTAGCTACCTGACACAGGGAGGCAATCAGCCCCAGCATTTT
NA	TRBV28	TRBJ1-4	NA	CASSLRGPTPGKLFF	TGTGCCAGCAGTCTAAGAGGGCCAACGCCAGGAAAACTGTTTTTT
NA	TRBV5-4	TRBJ2-3	NA	CATLMGLYTDTQYF	TGTGCCACCCTAATGGGGCTTTACACAGATACGCAGTATTTT
NA	TRBV14	TRBJ2-1	once	CASSQLRGSSYNEQFF	TGTGCCAGCAGCCAACTTCGGGGGAGCTCCTACAATGAGCAGTTCTTC
NA	TRBV14	TRBJ2-3	once	CASSQGRGNTQYF	TGTGCCAGCAGCCAAGGCCGGGGAAATACGCAGTATTTT
NA	TRBV18	TRBJ1-5	NA	CASSALRGPNQPQHF	TGTGCCAGCTCCGCCCTTAGGGGACCTAATCAGCCCCAGCATTTT
TRBD2	TRBV5-1	TRBJ2-1	NA	CASSLQAGERNEQFF	TGCGCCAGCAGCCTACAAGCGGGAGAAAGGAATGAGCAGTTCTTC
TRBD1	TRBV7-9	TRBJ2-7	NA	CASSSRGGQGYEQYF	TGTGCCAGCAGCTCTAGGGGGGGACAGGGCTACGAGCAGTACTTC
NA	TRBV5-6	TRBJ2-1	NA	CASRLVDNEQFF	TGTGCCAGCAGGCTAGTTGACAATGAGCAGTTCTTC
NA	TRBV7-8	TRBJ2-7	NA	CASSLGGGPTGEQYF	TGTGCCAGCAGCTTAGGGGGGGGGCCCACAGGAGAGCAGTACTTC
TRBD1	TRBV18	TRBJ2-7	NA	CASSRTGGPTYEQYF	TGTGCCAGCTCTCGTACAGGGGGCCCAACCTACGAGCAGTACTTC
NA	TRBV6-6	TRBJ2-2	once	CASSYSSNTGELFF	TGTGCCAGCAGTTACTCCAGTAACACCGGGGAGCTGTTTTTT
NA	TRBV6-6	TRBJ2-1	NA	CASSYSVQTDEQFF	TGTGCCAGCAGTTACTCGGTCCAGACGGATGAGCAGTTCTTC
NA	TRBV4-2	TRBJ1-4	NA	CASSQKVTGFRSTNEKLFF	TGTGCCAGCAGCCAAAAGGTTACAGGGTTTCGCTCAACTAATGAAAAACTGTTTTTT
NA	TRBV7-8	TRBJ2-7	NA	CASSPGTLSYEQYF	TGTGCCAGCAGCCCCGGGACCCTTTCCTACGAGCAGTACTTC
TRBD2	TRBV4-2	TRBJ2-5	NA	CASSQLTSGREETQYF	TGTGCCAGCAGCCAACTAACTAGCGGGAGGGAAGAGACCCAGTACTTC
NA	TRBV7-9	TRBJ1-2	NA	CASSLAGVDYGYTF	TGTGCCAGCAGCTTAGCGGGGGTTGACTATGGCTACACCTTC
NA	TRBV12-5	TRBJ1-1	NA	CASGLVDTEAFF	TGTGCTAGTGGTTTGGTTGACACTGAAGCTTTCTTT
TRBD2	TRBV6-6	TRBJ2-1	NA	CASSSLAGGNNEQFF	TGTGCCAGCAGTTCGCTAGCGGGAGGCAACAATGAGCAGTTCTTC
NA	TRBV28	TRBJ2-7	NA	CASLTGRKSYEQYF	TGTGCCAGCCTTACAGGGAGGAAGTCCTACGAGCAGTACTTC
NA	TRBV7-2	TRBJ2-7	NA	CASSFSRGPYEQYF	TGTGCCAGCAGCTTCTCGCGGGGACCCTACGAGCAGTACTTC
TRBD2	TRBV9	TRBJ2-5	NA	CASSVGAGGLQETQYF	TGTGCCAGCAGCGTCGGGGCGGGAGGTCTCCAAGAGACCCAGTACTTC
TRBD1	TRBV28	TRBJ2-1	NA	CASSFTGASYNEQFF	TGTGCCAGCAGTTTTACAGGGGCCTCCTACAATGAGCAGTTCTTC
NA	TRBV4-3	TRBJ2-3	NA	CASSQEGDTQYF	TGCGCCAGCAGCCAAGAGGGGGATACGCAGTATTTT
NA	TRBV5-4	TRBJ2-5	NA	CASSLDLGRQETQYF	TGTGCCAGCAGCTTGGATTTAGGACGGCAAGAGACCCAGTACTTC
TRBD1	TRBV11-2	TRBJ2-7	NA	CASLRAGGYEQYF	TGTGCCAGCTTGAGGGCAGGGGGCTACGAGCAGTACTTC
TRBD2	TRBV10-2	TRBJ2-7	NA	CASSDLTSGGTYEQYF	TGCGCCAGCAGTGACCTCACTAGCGGAGGGACCTACGAGCAGTACTTC